These 32 T cell receptor beta chains came from one sample sequenced in a study of T cells in Graves' hyperthyroidism and ophthalmopathy. Amplification targeted TCR beta CDR3 regions from RNA transcripts. In the first-round RT-PCR of the TCR CDR3, the HTBI primer set was used. TCRdb reprocessed the multiplex PCR reads with MiXCR, giving one entry per CDR3 protein. Counted here are hundreds of thousands of distinct CDR3 sequences, roughly 15% occurring once; the ten biggest clones make up approximately 15%. Sequenced: blood. These receptors were taken from a woman aged 40 to 50 with Graves' hyperthyroidism.

CDR3 DNA sequence: TGTGCCAGCAGTTTAAGGACAGGGGGCAAAGAGAGGAATTCACCCCTCCACTTT. Its protein is CASSLRTGGKERNSPLHF. The rearrangement uses TRBV28 and TRBJ1-6; 11 bases are shared with TRBD1. This CDR3 has 18 amino acids. The germline CDR1 and CDR2 sequences are MDHEN and SYDVKM. V shed 2 bases and J 7 bases; nucleotides not matched to a gene: 10.

This clonotype was detected a few times. The chain recombines TRBV19 with TRBJ1-1; D possibly corresponds to TRBD1 (5 bases). CDR1 is LNHDA, CDR2 SQIVND, per germline (reference sequence). The CDR3 loop spans 15 amino acids. Between the trimmed V and J ends, which lost 1 base and 0 bases, there was a span of 9 bases. The CDR3 reads CASSIGTGLNTEAFF. CDR3 nucleotide sequence: TGTGCCAGTAGTATAGGAACAGGATTGAACACTGAAGCTTTCTTT.

This clonotype was seen a handful of times. The chain combines TRBV6-2 or TRBV6-3 with TRBJ2-1; 13 nucleotides match TRBD2. Germline V gene data show CDR1 as MNHEY and CDR2 as SVGEGT. The CDR3 is 14 residues long. Trimming took 5 bases from V and 13 from J; bases not matched to a gene: 8. Here the CDR3 reads CASSQLRTSGSQFF. The CDR3 DNA sequence: TGTGCCAGCAGTCAACTTCGGACTAGCGGGAGCCAGTTCTTC.

This clonotype has ten or more counts. The CDR3 region has the DNA TGTGCCAGCAGTACGGGAAACACCGGGGAGCTGTTTTTT. This encodes CASSTGNTGELFF. V and J are TRBV2 and TRBJ2-2, with D tentatively TRBD2 (5 bases). The CDR3 covers 13 residues. V dropped 5 bases and J dropped 2 bases, with 6 bases sitting between them. CDR1 and CDR2 (germline): SNHLY, FYNNEI.

The chain uses TRBV24-1 and TRBJ1-3; tentative D call: TRBD1 (5 bases). Trimming cost V 3 bases and J 0 bases, with 8 bases left between them. Germline-derived CDR1 and CDR2 are KGHDR and SFDVKD. The length of the CDR3 is 15 residues. CDR3: CATSDATASGNTIYF. The CDR3 DNA reads TGTGCCACCAGTGATGCGACAGCCTCTGGAAACACCATATATTTT.

This clonotype was seen a handful of times. The chain carries TRBV7-3 and TRBJ2-1; 14 bases agree with TRBD2. Germline V lookup: CDR1 SGHTA, CDR2 FQGTGA. This CDR3 comprises 16 residues. With 0 bases clipped from V and 7 bases from J, the junction kept 2 bases outside the gene matches. CDR3 region: CASSLTGLAGVNEQFF. DNA of the CDR3: TGTGCCAGCAGCTTAACGGGACTAGCGGGAGTAAATGAGCAGTTCTTC.

This chain joins TRBV4-2 and TRBJ2-1, with 11 bases identical to TRBD2. Germline V gene sequence: CDR1 LGHNA, CDR2 YNFKEQ. V dropped 3 bases and J dropped 8; count of bases not matched to a gene: 9. The CDR3 has 16 amino acids. CDR3 DNA sequence: TGTGCCAGCAGCCATCGAACTAGCGGGAGTACCGATGAGCAGTTCTTC. This translates into CASSHRTSGSTDEQFF.

There are many counts of this clonotype. This chain joins TRBV12-3 or TRBV12-4 and TRBJ1-2; no firm D call. Trimming stripped 5 bases from V and 4 bases from J, with 11 bases between. This CDR3 comprises 13 residues. This CDR3 is CASSLRQLYGYTF. The CDR3 nucleotides read TGTGCCAGCAGTCTTAGACAACTCTATGGCTACACCTTC.

This clonotype appeared a few times. The chain carries TRBV7-8 and TRBJ1-2; D possibly corresponds to TRBD1 (6 bases). The CDR3 is made up of 16 amino acids. Trimming left V 5 bases short and J 5 bases short, with 21 bases between. Per germline, CDR1 SGHVS and CDR2 FQNEAQ. CDR3 region: CASSPAPGQVDYGYTF. CDR3 coding DNA: TGTGCCAGCAGCCCAGCCCCGGGACAAGTGGATTATGGCTACACCTTC.

In the case of this clonotype: A much larger clone sits a single nucleotide away, making a read error possible. The chain employs TRBV5-1 and TRBJ2-1; D is unresolved. The germline gives CDR1 SGHRS, CDR2 YFSETQ. This CDR3 region has 14 residues. Here the CDR3 reads CASSLRTSTNEQLF. The CDR3, as DNA: TGCGCCAGCAGCTTAAGGACCTCAACCAATGAGCAGCTCTTC.

Ten or more counts support this clonotype. The V call is TRBV11-2, the J call TRBJ2-5; TRBD2 agrees at 13 bases. The CDR3 has 16 amino acids. J was trimmed by 3 bases and V by 5 bases; bases with no gene match: 6. The germline V gene has CDR1 SGHAT and CDR2 FQNNGV. The CDR3 sequence: CASSQGLAGDEETQYF. CDR3 nucleotide sequence: TGTGCCAGCAGCCAAGGACTAGCGGGAGATGAAGAGACCCAGTACTTC.

This clonotype was detected only a few times. The rearrangement joins TRBV2 to TRBJ2-5; 14 positions match TRBD2. Trimming removed 3 bases from V and 7 bases from J; junction bases left unmatched: 7. From germline, CDR1 is SNHLY and CDR2 FYNNEI. This CDR3 is built from 16 residues. This CDR3 is CASSDGTSGSLRTQYF. In nucleotides, the CDR3 is TGTGCCAGCAGTGACGGGACTAGCGGGAGTTTAAGGACCCAGTACTTC.

The V and J genes are TRBV7-2 and TRBJ2-1; the match to TRBD2 covers 8 bases. The V gene end was trimmed by 4 bases and the J gene end by 7 bases; junction bases not matched to a gene: 6. The CDR3 sequence is 14 residues long. CDR1 and CDR2 (germline): SGHTA, FQGNSA. CDR3 DNA sequence: TGTGCCAGCAGCTCAACCGGGGGGGCGAATGAGCAGTTCTTC. This sequence encodes CASSSTGGANEQFF.

This clonotype came up many times. This sequence joins TRBV25-1 and TRBJ1-4; TRBD1 agrees at 8 bases. Germline V CDR1 and CDR2: MGHDK, SYGVNS. After removal of 3 bases from V and 7 bases from J, the junction contained 10 bases not matched to a gene. The CDR3 is 16 residues long. CDR3 sequence (DNA): TGTGCCAGCAGTGATTCAGGACAGGGAGGGCCTGAAAAACTGTTTTTT. It codes for CASSDSGQGGPEKLFF.

This clonotype was seen a handful of times. The chain employs TRBV9 and TRBJ2-1; 8 nucleotides match TRBD2. V shed 3 bases, J shed 9 bases, and the junction held 8 bases outside the gene matches. The CDR3 sequence is 14 residues long. The germline CDR1 and CDR2 sequences are SGDLS and YYNGEE. The CDR3 is CASSEGAGVGEQFF. The CDR3 nucleotides are TGTGCCAGCAGCGAGGGAGCGGGAGTGGGTGAGCAGTTCTTC.

In its sample, this clonotype was seen many times. The V call is TRBV20-1, the J call TRBJ2-7; 7 nucleotides agree with TRBD1. The CDR3 has 14 amino acids. J lost 5 bases, V lost 0 bases, and 7 bases had no gene match. Looked up from germline, CDR1 is DFQATT and CDR2 is SNEGSKA (reference sequence). The CDR3 protein is CSARDNRGPDEQYF. In DNA, the CDR3 is TGCAGTGCTAGAGATAACAGGGGCCCTGACGAGCAGTACTTC.

This clonotype turned up a few times. V gene TRBV2 combines with J gene TRBJ1-6; no clear D. The germline V gene has CDR1 SNHLY and CDR2 FYNNEI. Deletions cut 6 bases from V and 3 bases from J, with 6 bases between. The CDR3 runs to 13 residues. CDR3 amino acids: CASRPSYNSPLHF. DNA for the CDR3: TGTGCCAGCAGGCCCAGCTATAATTCACCCCTCCACTTT.

In its sample, this clonotype was seen many times. The rearrangement links TRBV18 to TRBJ2-2, with a weak D call TRBD1 (5 bases). V lost 1 base and J 5 bases, leaving 5 bases between the germline ends. Germline-derived CDR1 and CDR2 are KGHSH and LQKENI. This CDR3 spans 13 amino acids. CDR3 sequence reads: CASSPQGTGELFF. As DNA, the CDR3 is TGTGCCAGCTCACCACAGGGGACCGGGGAGCTGTTTTTT.

In this sample, this clonotype turned up a few times. CDR3 in DNA: TGCGCCAGCAGCTCATCCTCGACGGGGGCTGGGGCCAACGTCCTGACTTTC. Protein: CASSSSSTGAGANVLTF. The V and J genes are TRBV5-1 and TRBJ2-6; D possibly corresponds to TRBD2 (6 bases). V dropped 3 bases and J dropped 2 bases, with 15 bases sitting between them. This CDR3 is built from 17 residues. The V gene's germline CDR1 is SGHRS and CDR2 YFSETQ. Combining the CDR3 with reference TRBV5-1 and TRBJ2-6 gives the whole variable domain KAGVTQTPRYLIKTRGQQVTLSCSPISGHRSVSWYQQTPGQGLQFLFEYFSETQRNKGNFPGRFSGRQFSNSRSEMNVSTLELGDSALYLCASSSSSTGAGANVLTFGAGSRLTVL.

This clonotype was counted many times. The CDR3 sequence is CASSLAASTSATDTQYF. As DNA, the CDR3 is TGCGCCAGCAGCTTGGCCGCCTCGACTAGCGCCACAGATACGCAGTATTTT. The chain couples TRBV5-1 to TRBJ2-3, with 8 bases fitting TRBD2. The CDR3 covers 17 residues. Germline V gene sequence: CDR1 SGHRS, CDR2 YFSETQ. Trimming cost V 0 bases and J 2 bases; bases outside gene matches: 8. Variable domain in full (rest from reference TRBV5-1 and TRBJ2-3): KAGVTQTPRYLIKTRGQQVTLSCSPISGHRSVSWYQQTPGQGLQFLFEYFSETQRNKGNFPGRFSGRQFSNSRSEMNVSTLELGDSALYLCASSLAASTSATDTQYFGPGTRLTVL.

Concerning this clonotype itself: A much more abundant neighbour one base away suggests this may be a read error. The rearrangement joins TRBV3-1 to TRBJ2-5; D ambiguous. Deletions cut 11 bases from V and 4 bases from J, with 11 bases between. Germline lookup yields CDR1 LGHDT and CDR2 YNNKEL (reference sequence). This CDR3 is built from 11 residues. As DNA, the CDR3 is TGTGCCGGCGCGAGTCGAGAGACCCAGTACTTC. Encoded protein: CAGASRETQYF.

The chain uses TRBV5-5 and TRBJ2-6, with D uncertain. Germline lookup yields CDR1 SGHKS and CDR2 YYEKEE (reference sequence). V was cut by 4 bases and J by 0 bases, with 8 bases left in between. There are 15 residues in the CDR3. CDR3 protein: CASSKTASGANVLTF. The CDR3 DNA follows: TGTGCCAGCAGCAAGACGGCCTCTGGGGCCAACGTCCTGACTTTC.

This clonotype appeared many times. J is TRBJ2-7 and V is TRBV5-6, with D tentatively TRBD2 (6 bases). The ends were cut back, 4 bases at V and 2 bases at J, with 16 bases in the middle. CDR1 and CDR2 (germline): SGHDT, YYEEEE. This CDR3 is built from 15 residues. The CDR3 reads CASSVVGTGTYEQYF. In DNA form, the CDR3 reads TGTGCCAGCAGCGTTGTCGGGACTGGGACCTACGAGCAGTACTTC.

The chain links TRBV6-1 to TRBJ2-6, with a possible D match to TRBD1 (5 bases). Trimming left V 7 bases short and J 4 bases short, with 11 bases between. This CDR3 has 14 amino acids. Germline V gene lookup returns CDR1 MNHNS and CDR2 SASEGT. CDR3 region: CASITGGGANVLTF. In DNA, the CDR3 is TGTGCCAGCATAACAGGTGGGGGGGCCAACGTCCTGACTTTC.

This clonotype was seen only a few times. The chain is built from TRBV19 and TRBJ2-1; 9 bases are shared with TRBD1. The V gene end was trimmed by 5 bases and the J gene end by 8 bases; junction bases not matched to a gene: 7. Germline loops: CDR1 LNHDA, CDR2 SQIVND (reference sequence). CDR3 length equals 14 residues. In nucleotides, the CDR3 is TGTGCCAGTAGTTGGGGACAGGGATCCTATGAGCAGTTCTTC. As protein: CASSWGQGSYEQFF.

As concerns this clonotype: It may be a read error: a sequence one base away is much more abundant. J is TRBJ2-1 and V is TRBV5-1; D is undetermined. Per the germline V gene, CDR1 is SGHRS and CDR2 is YFSETQ. The length of the CDR3 is 15 residues. The CDR3 loop reads CASSLGWSSHNEQFF. The CDR3 nucleotides read TGCGCCAGCAGCTTGGGCTGGAGCTCCCACAATGAGCAGTTCTTC.

This clonotype was counted ten times or more. The chain couples TRBV19 to TRBJ2-7; D is unresolved. This CDR3 comprises 15 residues. V lost 3 bases, J lost 2 bases, and 14 bases lay in between. Germline V gene sequence: CDR1 LNHDA, CDR2 SQIVND (reference sequence). In DNA form, the CDR3 reads TGTGCCAGTAGTATGGAGCTCACCTTCCCCTACGAGCAGTACTTC. As protein: CASSMELTFPYEQYF.

The chain's CDR3 is CSVTVTYEQYF. The CDR3 DNA is TGCAGCGTTACCGTAACTTACGAGCAGTACTTC. The chain employs TRBV29-1 and TRBJ2-7; D call uncertain. From germline, CDR1 is SQVTM and CDR2 ANQGSEA. V dropped 5 bases and J dropped 4 bases, with 9 bases sitting between them. The CDR3 runs to 11 residues.

This rearrangement joins TRBV28 to TRBJ2-7; D is perhaps TRBD1 (5 bases). The germline V and J ends were trimmed by 1 base and 2 bases, with 15 bases remaining between them. Germline-derived CDR1 and CDR2 are MDHEN and SYDVKM. The CDR3 contains 16 residues. The CDR3: CASSLLTGDNPYEQYF. CDR3 nucleotides: TGTGCCAGCAGTTTATTAACAGGCGACAACCCCTACGAGCAGTACTTC.

This clonotype appeared many times. The V and J genes are TRBV3-1 and TRBJ2-1; 8 nucleotides agree with TRBD2. This CDR3 region has 16 residues. The ends lost 3 bases at V and 4 bases at J; junction bases unmatched: 8. The germline gives CDR1 LGHDT, CDR2 YNNKEL (reference sequence). For the CDR3, the DNA is TGTGCCAGCAGCCATGACTCTAGCGGGTATTACAATGAGCAGTTCTTC. This encodes CASSHDSSGYYNEQFF.

The sample holds many counts of this clonotype. The V and J genes are TRBV5-1 and TRBJ1-6; D perhaps matches TRBD1 (5 bases). V shed 2 bases and J shed 8 bases, with 17 bases lying between them. From germline, CDR1 is SGHRS and CDR2 YFSETQ. CDR3 length equals 16 residues. The CDR3 loop reads CASSFSSGTADSPLHF. The CDR3 DNA follows: TGCGCCAGCAGCTTCTCGTCCGGGACGGCTGATTCACCCCTCCACTTT.

This clonotype was observed a few times. CDR3 amino acids: CASTPTGVGAKNIQYF. In nucleotides, the CDR3 is TGTGCCAGCACCCCAACAGGGGTGGGGGCCAAAAACATTCAGTACTTC. The chain has TRBV28 and TRBJ2-4; 7 nucleotides align to TRBD1. Trimming took 7 bases from V and 1 from J; bases not matched to a gene: 10. The CDR3 has 16 residues. Germline CDR1 is MDHEN and CDR2 is SYDVKM. Drawing the rest from reference TRBV28 and TRBJ2-4, the complete variable domain is DVKVTQSSRYLVKRTGEKVFLECVQDMDHENMFWYRQDPGLGLRLIYFSYDVKMKEKGDIPEGYSVSREKKERFSLILESASTNQTSMYLCASTPTGVGAKNIQYFGAGTRLSVL.